Listed here are 9 T cell receptor beta chains from one sample, sequenced in a study of blood T cells in healthy people across ages (dated by TCRdb to the mid-2010s). The library relied on 5' RACE. Sequencing relied on an Illumina HiSeq 2500. A second about 7 to 12 cycle PCR used a sample-barcoded 5' primer and a J-beta primer mix. Using fastp at Q25 and MiXCR, TCRdb reprocessed the public reads and kept productive beta chains. All rows with the same CDR3 protein become a single entry with the most common DNA and genes. Present in this sample are more than 900,000 distinct CDR3 sequences, about 25% of which were seen just once. Around 0.7% of the sample belongs to the ten largest clones. The sample was also reused in another study, on T cells of mothers and their children.

The sample taken for sequencing was blood. The receptors stem from a girl aged 2-10 years in good health.

This sequence joins TRBV4-3 and TRBJ2-5; D is perhaps TRBD1 (7 bases). With the DNA end fitting TRBJ2-7 better, the J assignment may be wrong. The CDR3 is 15 residues long. Germline CDR1 LGHNA, CDR2 YSLEER. The CDR3 here is CASSQDPGGHNEQYF. The DNA for the CDR3 is TGCGCCAGCAGCCAAGACCCAGGGGGGCATAACGAGCAGTACTTC.

This clonotype has just a few counts. It is likely a read error, because the conserved phenylalanine at the end of the CDR3 is missing. The chain has TRBV6-1 and TRBJ1-6, with a possible D match to TRBD1 (5 bases). CDR3 size: 16 residues. CDR1 and CDR2 (germline): MNHNS, SASEGT. The CDR3 DNA reads as TGTGCCTGCAGCTCGGAGGGGAGCGCCTATAATTCACCCCTCCACCTT. It translates to CACSSEGSAYNSPLHL.

The rearrangement joins TRBV18 to TRBJ2-4; 10 bases are shared with TRBD2. With V trimmed by 2 bases and J by 3 bases, 10 bases remained unmatched. This CDR3 contains 18 residues. CDR1 and CDR2 from the germline V gene are KGHSH and LQKENI. The CDR3 sequence is CASSPMASGSGGKNIQYF. The CDR3 coding sequence is TGTGCCAGCTCACCAATGGCTAGCGGGAGCGGGGGCAAAAACATTCAGTACTTC.

The V gene is TRBV24-1, the J gene TRBJ1-1; D remains unclear. With 1 base removed from V and 6 bases from J, the gap between germline ends came to 2 bases. Germline assignment: CDR1 KGHDR and CDR2 SFDVKD. This CDR3 comprises 11 residues. The CDR3 coding sequence is TGTGCCACCAGTGATTTCGCTGAAGCTTTCTTT. Translated: CATSDFAEAFF.

The chain combines TRBV7-9 with TRBJ2-7; D is unresolved. Between the trimmed V and J ends, which lost 4 bases and 3 bases, there was a span of 7 bases. Germline V CDR1 and CDR2: SEHNR, FQNEAQ (reference sequence). This CDR3 spans 12 amino acids. The CDR3 sequence is CASSSYSYEQYV. DNA of the CDR3: TGTGCCAGCAGCTCCTACAGCTACGAGCAGTACGTC.

This clonotype was seen a handful of times. The chain employs TRBV10-1 and TRBJ2-3, with TRBD2 as a possible D gene (5 bases). The V gene's germline CDR1 is WNHNN and CDR2 SYGVQD (reference sequence). The CDR3 runs 16 residues. With 0 bases removed from V and 0 bases from J, the gap between germline ends came to 10 bases. CDR3 DNA sequence: TGCGCCAGCAGTGAGTCGAGGGTATCTAGCACAGATACGCAGTATTTT. This encodes CASSESRVSSTDTQYF.

CDR3 sequence: CASTKRLAGALNEQFF. CDR3 DNA sequence: TGTGCCAGCACCAAACGACTAGCGGGGGCCCTCAATGAGCAGTTCTTC. This rearrangement joins TRBV21-1 to TRBJ2-1; the table names TRBD2, a call not compared with the DNA. TRBV21-1 is termed a pseudogene. The CDR3 extends over 16 amino acids.

This clonotype was recorded a few times. The chain carries TRBV6-1 and TRBJ1-2; tentatively, D is TRBD1 (6 bases). The CDR3 loop spans 14 amino acids. Germline CDR1 reads MNHNS; CDR2 reads SASEGT. V lost 2 bases and J lost 3, with 10 bases in between. Written as DNA, the CDR3 is TGTGCCAGCAGTGAAACATGGACAGACTATGGCTACACCTTC. It yields the protein CASSETWTDYGYTF.

This sequence joins TRBV6-1 and TRBJ2-7, with 9 bases matching TRBD2. Germline assignment: CDR1 MNHNS and CDR2 SASEGT. CDR3 length equals 13 residues. The J segment lost 5 bases and the V segment lost 11 bases, leaving 10 bases of the junction unmatched. The CDR3 sequence: CAYRREGLHEQYF. As DNA, the CDR3 is TGTGCCTACCGGCGGGAGGGCCTACACGAGCAGTACTTC.